This T cell receptor (beta chain) was observed in a study of human thymus T cells. This table comes from immunoSEQ multiplex PCR, and its TCRdb copy is limited to in-frame clones, with some not included. The sample lists just over 45,000 clones; 95% were seen once. Losses at the gene ends were 4 bases for V and 7 bases for J; bases not matched to a gene: 25. Germline CDR1 is SNHLY and CDR2 is FYNNEI. This CDR3 has 21 residues. J is TRBJ2-1 and V is TRBV2; TRBD2 matches 10 bases. The receptor comes from a girl under three years old with a congenital heart defect but otherwise immunologically healthy. Sequences were obtained from blood. The CDR3 nucleotides are TGTGCCAGCAGTGCCTACGACAGGTTAGCGGGAGGACCGAGTGTGATAAATGAGCAGTTCTTC. Protein: CASSAYDRLAGGPSVINEQFF.